This TCR beta chain was sequenced for a study of beta chain features in type 1 diabetes. Findings and limits, study-wide: Shortening of TCRB CDR3s, moderate but significant, appeared in all four CD4+ subsets of Type 1 diabetes patients.

The ends lost 6 bases at V and 2 bases at J; junction bases unmatched: 2. This CDR3 comprises 16 residues. Germline CDR1 reads SGHTA; CDR2 reads FQGTGA. The isolated RNA, all of it, was reverse transcribed, so expressed TCRB transcripts were what got sequenced. Method: immunoSEQ multiplex PCR; TCRdb's copy keeps in-frame clones and lacks some. The sample shows 300,000 or so clones, roughly 12% of them seen only once. This clone was counted a few times. Its antigen is unknown. The sample consisted of naive CD4+ T cells from blood. The chain uses TRBV7-3 and TRBJ2-6, with TRBD1 matching over 12 bases. This receptor was identified in a woman aged 18-30 years with type 1 diabetes. In DNA, the CDR3 is TGTGCCAGCAGGGGACAGGGGGCTACTGGGGCCAACGTCCTGACTTTC. This encodes CASRGQGATGANVLTF.